This T cell receptor (beta chain) was identified during a study of T cell responses to AZD1222 COVID-19 vaccine. Whole-study results and caveats: Possibly, clonal diversity was underestimated; donors were largely white British and included more females. None of the repertoires were sampled until the peak T cell response had passed. Following two doses of AZD1222, Spike-specific TCR breadth and depth rose.

About this clone: Its antigen is as yet unknown.

Repertoires were generated with immunoSEQ multiplex PCR, while TCRdb's copy carries only in-frame clones and drops some. The table records approximately 150,000 clones, nearly 95% of them present only once. The source was peripheral blood, collected on day 0 of AZD1222 vaccination. The sequence came from an adult in good health.

CDR3 nucleotide sequence: TGTGCCAGCAGTTTAGGGAAAAAACTGTTTTTT. Translated: CASSLGKKLFF. This rearrangement joins TRBV12-3 or TRBV12-4 to TRBJ1-4; D uncertain. The CDR3 length is 11 residues. V was pared by 1 base and J by 9 bases, with 3 bases between.